This TCR beta chain was retrieved from a study of T cells in severe cutaneous drug reactions. Across the study: Naranjo and ALDEN algorithms identified the culprit drug. Blister fluids or cells and PBMC were collected from patients in acute or recovery stage.

TCR subtype-specific primers in iRepertoire multiplex PCR prepared libraries for bulk and single-cell sequencing. TCRdb reprocessed the multiplex PCR reads, with one entry per CDR3 protein and no DNA. The sample holds approximately 9,600 distinct CDR3 sequences. Carbamazepine had induced Stevens-Johnson syndrome or toxic epidermal necrolysis in the sequenced donors. Germline V gene sequence: CDR1 SGHKS, CDR2 YYEKEE (reference sequence). The CDR3 consists of 16 residues. Sequencing was done on a sample of cells from a skin blister. The receptor was derived from a human donor with Stevens-Johnson syndrome, a severe cutaneous drug reaction. The chain combines TRBV5-5 with TRBJ2-1; TCRdb names TRBD1, which stays unverified in the absence of DNA. CDR3 protein: CASSPIPGQSYNEQFF.